This TCR beta chain was sequenced in a study of CD8 T cells in ankylosing spondylitis. CDR1 and CDR2 from the germline V gene are KGHSH and LQKENI. CDR3 length equals 15 residues. Trimming removed 5 bases from V and 10 bases from J, with 20 bases in between. Making the TCR beta libraries involved quantitative 5'-RACE with molecular barcodes. From the 5' RACE reads, TCRdb called clonotypes with MiXCR, one entry per CDR3 protein. This table has some 840,000 distinct CDR3 sequences, about 11% appearing once. Study-wide results and caveats: Disease-associated clones were reportedly significantly overrepresented in matched ankylosing spondylitis synovial fluid. Seemingly distinctive of ankylosing spondylitis blood was a TCR beta motif formed by eight highly homologous variants. Reports of some motif variants in reactive arthritis synovial fluid and blood predate this one. Clones that were linked to disease were CD8+ and were relatively rare in peripheral blood.

In regard to this clonotype: No antigen is known for it.

The source is a male donor with ankylosing spondylitis. The chain couples TRBV18 to TRBJ1-4, with D maybe TRBD1 (5 bases). The sample comprised blood, either unsorted or a sorted T cell fraction (not recorded which). The CDR3 nucleotides are TGTGCCAGCTCAAGAGGGCCACCCCAGGGACGAAAACTGTTTTTT. As protein: CASSRGPPQGRKLFF. Based on the CDR3 plus reference TRBV18 and TRBJ1-4, the full variable domain is NAGVMQNPRHLVRRRGQEARLRCSPMKGHSHVYWYRQLPEEGLKFMVYLQKENIIDESGMPKERFSAEFPKEGPSILRIQQVVRGDSAAYFCASSRGPPQGRKLFFGSGTQLSVL.